The 13 T cell receptor beta chains below were found in one sample sequenced in a study of T cells in Graves' hyperthyroidism and ophthalmopathy. Amplification yielded TCR beta CDR3 regions, with RNA transcripts as the source. Carried out on the TCR CDR3, a first-round RT-PCR used the HTBI primer set. Each CDR3 protein gets one entry after TCRdb re-called the multiplex PCR reads with MiXCR. This table has hundreds of thousands of distinct CDR3 sequences, over 12% appearing once. What was sequenced was blood. The receptors derive from a woman in her 40s with Graves' ophthalmopathy.

This clonotype was observed at least ten times. The V and J genes are TRBV6-1 and TRBJ1-1; no clear D gene. This CDR3 has 14 amino acids. CDR1 is MNHNS, CDR2 SASEGT, per germline. With 2 bases removed from V and 3 bases from J, the gap between germline ends came to 10 bases. CDR3 in amino acids: CASSEIRGYTEAFF. The DNA of the CDR3 is TGTGCCAGCAGTGAAATTCGGGGATACACTGAAGCTTTCTTT.

This clonotype was seen repeatedly, ten times or more. The chain uses TRBV7-2 and TRBJ2-7, with TRBD2 identical over 10 bases. The length of the CDR3 is 14 residues. J was trimmed by 4 bases and V by 3 bases; bases with no gene match: 3. The germline CDR1 and CDR2 sequences are SGHTA and FQGNSA. The CDR3 loop is CASSFSGGTYEQYF. In DNA, the CDR3 is TGTGCCAGCAGCTTTAGCGGGGGGACATACGAGCAGTACTTC.

The chain combines TRBV9 with TRBJ2-3; a possible D gene is TRBD1 (5 bases). The germline gives CDR1 SGDLS, CDR2 YYNGEE. With 4 bases removed from V and 6 bases from J, the gap between germline ends came to 15 bases. The CDR3 length is 14 residues. The CDR3: CASSPRQMGDTQYF. For the CDR3, the DNA is TGTGCCAGCAGCCCTCGACAGATGGGGGATACGCAGTATTTT.

This clonotype has ten or more counts. The gene calls are TRBV20-1 and TRBJ2-7, with D possibly TRBD2 on 5 matching bases. Germline CDR1 is DFQATT and CDR2 is SNEGSKA (reference sequence). The CDR3 totals 12 residues. Trimming cost V 6 bases and J 4 bases, with 13 bases left between them. CDR3 bases: TGCAGTGCGCCCGTACTAGGATACGAGCAGTACTTC. Translated: CSAPVLGYEQYF.

This clonotype was found many times. This chain uses TRBV29-1 with TRBJ2-7, with 7 bases that match TRBD2. The CDR3 runs 15 residues. CDR1 SQVTM and CDR2 ANQGSEA come from the germline V gene. Trimming cost V 7 bases and J 6 bases; bases outside gene matches: 18. The CDR3 protein is CSAAGEATPRSEQYF. The CDR3 DNA is TGCAGCGCCGCGGGGGAGGCCACCCCTCGGAGCGAGCAGTACTTC.

This clonotype was seen ten or more times. This chain uses TRBV6-1 with TRBJ1-1, with D unclear. The CDR3 extends over 14 amino acids. V was cut by 7 bases and J by 0 bases, with 12 bases left in between. Looked up from germline, CDR1 is MNHNS and CDR2 is SASEGT. CDR3: CASTYGAMNTEAFF. DNA for the CDR3: TGTGCCAGCACCTACGGAGCAATGAACACTGAAGCTTTCTTT.

This clonotype was seen at least ten times. The rearrangement uses TRBV9 and TRBJ2-7; D possibly matches TRBD1 or TRBD2 (6 bases each). The V end was cut by 3 bases, the J end by 1 base, with 11 bases between. The length of the CDR3 is 14 residues. The germline V gene encodes CDR1 SGDLS and CDR2 YYNGEE. For the CDR3, the DNA is TGTGCCAGCAGCGAGGGGGGCGAGTCCTACGAGCAGTACTTC. It is translated as CASSEGGESYEQYF.

This clonotype showed up many times. The chain has TRBV30 and TRBJ2-7; TRBD1 agrees at 8 bases. CDR3 length equals 14 residues. After removal of 2 bases from V and 2 bases from J, the junction contained 5 bases not matched to a gene. CDR1 and CDR2 (germline): GTSNPN, SVGIG (reference sequence). CDR3 bases: TGTGCCTGGAGTTTGGGGACAGGTACCTACGAGCAGTACTTC. It yields the protein CAWSLGTGTYEQYF.

There are many counts of this clonotype. The chain combines TRBV20-1 with TRBJ2-7; the D gene is possibly TRBD1 (7 bases). The CDR3 loop spans 14 amino acids. The V and J ends lost 5 bases and 2 bases respectively, with 16 bases between them. The germline CDR1 and CDR2 sequences are DFQATT and SNEGSKA (reference sequence). CDR3: CSARRGGTAYEQYF. In DNA form, the CDR3 reads TGCAGTGCTCGACGAGGGGGGACAGCCTACGAGCAGTACTTC.

In its sample, this clonotype was seen many times. The chain carries TRBV28 and TRBJ1-1; D remains ambiguous. Germline V gene sequence: CDR1 MDHEN, CDR2 SYDVKM. The V and J ends lost 1 base and 3 bases respectively, with 6 bases between them. There are 13 residues in the CDR3. The CDR3 region is CASSLSLYTEAFF. The CDR3 coding sequence is TGTGCCAGCAGTTTATCTCTGTACACTGAAGCTTTCTTT. Looking up the rest from reference TRBV28 and TRBJ1-1 gives the full variable domain: DVKVTQSSRYLVKRTGEKVFLECVQDMDHENMFWYRQDPGLGLRLIYFSYDVKMKEKGDIPEGYSVSREKKERFSLILESASTNQTSMYLCASSLSLYTEAFFGQGTRLTVV.

There are many counts of this clonotype. The chain has TRBV12-3 or TRBV12-4 and TRBJ1-2; D gene unclear. CDR3 length: 11 amino acids. Trimming stripped 6 bases from V and 5 bases from J, with 7 bases between. CDR3: CASRFGYGYTF. CDR3 DNA sequence: TGTGCCAGCAGATTCGGTTATGGCTACACCTTC.

This clonotype has more than one count but fewer than ten. J is TRBJ1-5 and V is TRBV19, with 8 positions matching TRBD1. Germline loops: CDR1 LNHDA, CDR2 SQIVND (reference sequence). The CDR3 runs 11 residues. CDR3 in DNA: TGTAACAGGGGGGTTTGGCAGCCCCAGCATTTT. Translating it yields CNRGVWQPQHF.

This clonotype came up many times. The chain employs TRBV28 and TRBJ1-2; a possible D gene is TRBD1 (6 bases). This CDR3 is built from 12 residues. CDR1 and CDR2 (germline): MDHEN, SYDVKM. The V end lost 4 bases, the J end lost 7 bases, and 10 bases lay between the germline ends. The CDR3 sequence is CASSSYRVGYTF. For the CDR3, the DNA is TGTGCCAGCAGTTCGTACAGGGTTGGCTACACCTTC.